Sequencing of this TCR beta chain was carried out in a study of CD8+ T cells in alopecia areata. The overall study: Patients in the treated group were given tofacitinib by mouth, 5 to 10 mg twice a day.

The CDR3 sequence is 14 residues long. The V end was cut by 5 bases, the J end by 10 bases, with 15 bases between. Germline CDR1 and CDR2: SGHVS and FQNEAQ. Indicated treatment: oral pan-JAK inhibitor, 5-10 mg twice daily. The authors extracted RNA and reverse transcribed it into cDNA as the sequencing template. Sequenced by immunoSEQ multiplex PCR; TCRdb stores in-frame clones only, minus some. The sample has approximately 280,000 clones; roughly 50% are singletons. Study-level findings and limits: Among the top 100, expanded CD8+ clones were significantly decreased by tofacitinib, as was scalp clonality. In scalp and blood during tofacitinib, many expanded lesional clones persisted.

With respect to this clone: Its antigen is not identified.

The receptor's source is a human donor with alopecia areata. J is TRBJ1-6 and V is TRBV7-8; TRBD1 might be the D (5 bases). Sample: CD4+ T cells sorted from blood, taken at week 24, from a patient treated with tofacitinib. The CDR3 sequence: CASSLPGGESPLHF. In DNA, the CDR3 is TGTGCCAGCAGCCTCCCCGGGGGAGAGTCACCCCTCCACTTT.